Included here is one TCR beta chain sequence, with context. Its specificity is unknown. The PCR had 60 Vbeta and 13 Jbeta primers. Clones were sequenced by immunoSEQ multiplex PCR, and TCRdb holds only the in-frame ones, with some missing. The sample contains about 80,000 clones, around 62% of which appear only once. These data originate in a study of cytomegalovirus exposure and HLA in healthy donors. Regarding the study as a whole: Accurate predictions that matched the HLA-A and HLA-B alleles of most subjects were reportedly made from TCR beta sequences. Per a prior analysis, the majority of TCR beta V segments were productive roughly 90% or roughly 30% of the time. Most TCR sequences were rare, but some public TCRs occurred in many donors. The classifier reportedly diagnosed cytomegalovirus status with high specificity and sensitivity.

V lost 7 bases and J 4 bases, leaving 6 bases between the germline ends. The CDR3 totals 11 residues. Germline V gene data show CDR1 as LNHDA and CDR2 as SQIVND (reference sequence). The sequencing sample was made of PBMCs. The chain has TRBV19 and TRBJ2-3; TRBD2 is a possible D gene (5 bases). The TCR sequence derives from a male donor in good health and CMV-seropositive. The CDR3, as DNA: TGTGCCAGTACTAGCTCAGATACGCAGTATTTT. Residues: CASTSSDTQYF.